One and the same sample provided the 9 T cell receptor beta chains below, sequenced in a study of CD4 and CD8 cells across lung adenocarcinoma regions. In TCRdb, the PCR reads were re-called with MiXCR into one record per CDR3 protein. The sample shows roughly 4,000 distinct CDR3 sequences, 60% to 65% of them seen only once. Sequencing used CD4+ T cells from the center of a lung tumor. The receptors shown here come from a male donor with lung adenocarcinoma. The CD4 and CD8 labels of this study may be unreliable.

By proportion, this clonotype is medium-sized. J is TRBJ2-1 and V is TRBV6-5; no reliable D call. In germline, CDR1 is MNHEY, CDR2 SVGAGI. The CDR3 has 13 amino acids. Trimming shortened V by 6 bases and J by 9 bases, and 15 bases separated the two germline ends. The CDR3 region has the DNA TGTGCCAGCAGCTCGACTCCAGCGATTGAGCAGTTCTTC. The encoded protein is CASSSTPAIEQFF.

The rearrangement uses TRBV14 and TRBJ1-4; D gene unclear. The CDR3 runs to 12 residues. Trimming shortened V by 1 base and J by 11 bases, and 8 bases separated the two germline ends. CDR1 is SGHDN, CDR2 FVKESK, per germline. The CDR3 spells CASSQVNGKLFF. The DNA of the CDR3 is TGTGCCAGCAGCCAAGTGAATGGGAAACTGTTTTTT.

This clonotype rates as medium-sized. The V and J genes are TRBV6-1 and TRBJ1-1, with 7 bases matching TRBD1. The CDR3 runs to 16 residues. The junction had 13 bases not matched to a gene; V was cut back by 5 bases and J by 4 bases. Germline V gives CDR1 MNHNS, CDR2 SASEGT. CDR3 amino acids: CASSTRRQGWGTEAFF. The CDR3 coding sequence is TGTGCCAGCAGTACGCGCCGACAGGGTTGGGGCACTGAAGCTTTCTTT.

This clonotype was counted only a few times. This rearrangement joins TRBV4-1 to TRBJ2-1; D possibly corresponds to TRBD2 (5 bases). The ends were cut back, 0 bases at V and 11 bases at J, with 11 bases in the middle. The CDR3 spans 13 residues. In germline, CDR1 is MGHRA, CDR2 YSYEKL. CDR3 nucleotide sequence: TGCGCCAGCAGCCAAGATCTCGGGGAGAAGCAGTTCTTC. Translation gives CASSQDLGEKQFF.

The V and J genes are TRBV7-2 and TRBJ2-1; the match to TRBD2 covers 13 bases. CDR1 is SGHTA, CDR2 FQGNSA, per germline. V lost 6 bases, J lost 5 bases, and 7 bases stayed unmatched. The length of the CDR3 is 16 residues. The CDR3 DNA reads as TGTGCCAGCAGTCCCCTAACTAGCGGGAGGGACAATGAGCAGTTCTTC. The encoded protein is CASSPLTSGRDNEQFF.

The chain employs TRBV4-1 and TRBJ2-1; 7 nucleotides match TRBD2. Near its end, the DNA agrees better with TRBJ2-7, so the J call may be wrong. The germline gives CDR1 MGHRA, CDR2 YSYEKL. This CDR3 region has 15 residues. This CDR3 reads CASSQEGAGTYEQYF. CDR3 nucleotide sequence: TGCGCCAGCAGCCAAGAAGGAGCGGGGACCTACGAGCAGTACTTC.

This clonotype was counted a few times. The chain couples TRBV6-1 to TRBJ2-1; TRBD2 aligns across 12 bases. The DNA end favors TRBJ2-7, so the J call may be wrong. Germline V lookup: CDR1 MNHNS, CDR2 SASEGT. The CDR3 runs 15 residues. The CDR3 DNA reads TGTGCCAGCAGTGGTCGGACTAGCGGGAAACCCGAGCAGTACTTC. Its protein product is CASSGRTSGKPEQYF.

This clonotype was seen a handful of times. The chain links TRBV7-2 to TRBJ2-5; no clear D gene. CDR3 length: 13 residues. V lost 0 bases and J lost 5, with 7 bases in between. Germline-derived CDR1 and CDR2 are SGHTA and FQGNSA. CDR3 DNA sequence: TGTGCCAGCAGCTTAGCTAAGGAGGAGACCCAGTACTTC. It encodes CASSLAKEETQYF.

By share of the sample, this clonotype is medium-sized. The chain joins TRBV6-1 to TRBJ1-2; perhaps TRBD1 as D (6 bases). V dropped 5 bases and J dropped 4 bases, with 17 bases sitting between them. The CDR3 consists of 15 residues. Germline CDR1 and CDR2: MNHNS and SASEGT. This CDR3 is CASSPIAGASYGYTF. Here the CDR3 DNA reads TGTGCCAGCAGTCCCATTGCAGGGGCCTCCTATGGCTACACCTTC.